This TCR beta chain originates from a study of neurological immune-mediated disorders. About the research overall: Relapsing-remitting disease affected about 30, and secondary progressive 3, of about 34 multiple sclerosis patients. Study outcomes and limitations: The study phylogenetically grouped the repertoires of 18 of 34 multiple sclerosis patients into one related-CDR3 cluster, a possible signature.

5'RACE generated cDNA with 10-nucleotide random UMIs. MiXCR, run by TCRdb on the 5' RACE reads, gives a single entry per CDR3 protein. The sample consists of some 41,000 distinct CDR3 sequences, 2% to 2.5% of them appearing once. This clonotype was seen at least ten times. Its antigen remains unidentified. Germline V gene sequence: CDR1 MGHRA, CDR2 YSYEKL. J gave up 3 bases and V 4 bases, and 15 bases lay outside the gene matches. CDR3 size: 18 residues. The sequencing input was PBMCs. The receptor was isolated from a man in his thirties or forties with multiple sclerosis. The gene calls are TRBV4-1 and TRBJ1-5; 7 bases line up with TRBD1. CDR3 sequence: CASSLPEGGDSFNQPQHF. CDR3 DNA: TGCGCCAGCAGCCTACCGGAGGGGGGGGACAGCTTCAATCAGCCCCAGCATTTT.